Below are 26 T cell receptor beta chains sequenced from a single sample in a study of response to subunit inactivated influenza vaccine. One entry per CDR3 protein results from TCRdb running MiXCR on the RT-PCR reads. This table holds about 780,000 distinct CDR3 sequences, around 20% found once. The material sequenced was PBMCs from blood, taken around 5 days after vaccination. The receptors were gathered from a man aged 50-60 years who received an inactivated influenza vaccine.

This clonotype was seen a handful of times. This chain connects TRBV7-2 to TRBJ2-1; TRBD2 matches 14 bases. The CDR3 covers 17 residues. The germline CDR1 and CDR2 sequences are SGHTA and FQGNSA. With V trimmed by 4 bases and J by 8 bases, 10 bases remained unmatched. CDR3 nucleotide sequence: TGTGCCAGCAGCTCACCGGGACTAGCGGGGGACATGGATGAGCAGTTCTTC. This codes for CASSSPGLAGDMDEQFF.

This clonotype was observed many times. The junction shows a germline mismatch at one end, possibly a read error. This rearrangement joins TRBV5-5 to TRBJ2-1, with 9 bases aligning to TRBD1. The CDR3 contains 13 residues. From germline, CDR1 is SGHKS and CDR2 YYEKEE (reference sequence). CDR3: CASSLGGTGSDDF. The DNA of the CDR3 is TGTGCCAGCAGCTTGGGGGGGACAGGGAGCGACGATTTC.

Regarding this clonotype: One base away lies a much larger clone, so this may be a sequencing read error. The V gene is TRBV5-1, the J gene TRBJ2-1, with 10 nucleotides matching TRBD2. The V gene end was trimmed by 3 bases and the J gene end by 5 bases; junction bases not matched to a gene: 5. CDR1 and CDR2 (germline): SGHRS, YFSETQ. There are 15 residues in the CDR3. The CDR3 protein is CASSSGTSAHNEQFF. The DNA for the CDR3 is TGCGCCAGCAGCTCCGGGACTAGCGCGCACAATGAGCAGTTCTTC. The full variable domain, rest sourced from reference TRBV5-1 and TRBJ2-1, is KAGVTQTPRYLIKTRGQQVTLSCSPISGHRSVSWYQQTPGQGLQFLFEYFSETQRNKGNFPGRFSGRQFSNSRSEMNVSTLELGDSALYLCASSSGTSAHNEQFFGPGTRLTVL.

The rearrangement uses TRBV20-1 and TRBJ1-3; possible D gene TRBD1, 5 bases. The length of the CDR3 is 16 residues. Looked up from germline, CDR1 is DFQATT and CDR2 is SNEGSKA (reference sequence). Deletions cut 7 bases from V and 0 bases from J, with 19 bases between. The CDR3 coding sequence is TGCAGTGTCCTCGGGGGTAATAGGATCTCTGGAAACACCATATATTTT. It encodes CSVLGGNRISGNTIYF.

This chain uses TRBV11-2 with TRBJ2-1, with D unresolved. V dropped 1 base and J dropped 10 bases, with 11 bases sitting between them. The length of the CDR3 is 13 residues. The V gene's germline CDR1 is SGHAT and CDR2 FQNNGV. CDR3 sequence (DNA): TGTGCCAGCAGCTTAGTCCCTACTTCGGAGCAGTTCTTC. This codes for CASSLVPTSEQFF. Using reference TRBV11-2 and TRBJ2-1 for the parts outside the CDR3, the full variable domain is EAGVAQSPRYKIIEKRQSVAFWCNPISGHATLYWYQQILGQGPKLLIQFQNNGVVDDSQLPKDRFSAERLKGVDSTLKIQPAKLEDSAVYLCASSLVPTSEQFFGPGTRLTVL.

This clonotype has more than one count but fewer than ten. The chain carries TRBV7-8 and TRBJ2-5, with D perhaps TRBD1 (5 bases). This CDR3 contains 15 residues. CDR1 is SGHVS and CDR2 is FQNEAQ in the germline V gene. Trimming took 1 base from V and 5 from J, leaving 14 bases between them. This CDR3 is CASSLVQGRMETQYF. DNA of the CDR3: TGTGCCAGCAGCTTAGTGCAGGGAAGGATGGAGACCCAGTACTTC.

This clonotype has a handful of counts. J is TRBJ1-5 and V is TRBV12-3 or TRBV12-4; TRBD1 matches at 10 bases. V trimming: 10 bases; J trimming: 5 bases; junction bases outside the gene matches: 5. This CDR3 spans 13 amino acids. CDR3 sequence reads: CATADRGYQPQHF. The DNA of the CDR3 is TGTGCCACCGCGGACAGGGGGTATCAGCCCCAGCATTTT.

This clonotype was seen a handful of times. The rearrangement joins TRBV7-2 to TRBJ2-7; 12 nucleotides line up with TRBD1. The V gene end was trimmed by 4 bases and the J gene end by 2 bases; junction bases not matched to a gene: 6. Per the germline V gene, CDR1 is SGHTA and CDR2 is FQGNSA. The CDR3 runs to 16 residues. CDR3 amino acids: CASSSRDRGRPYEQYF. CDR3 sequence (DNA): TGTGCCAGCAGCTCTAGGGACAGGGGGCGCCCCTACGAGCAGTACTTC.

The chain recombines TRBV4-2 with TRBJ2-3, with 8 bases identical to TRBD2. CDR1 is LGHNA, CDR2 YNFKEQ, per germline. The CDR3 runs 15 residues. V was clipped by 0 bases and J by 2 bases; unmatched bases: 1. CDR3: CASSQDSGNTDTQYF. Here the CDR3 DNA reads TGTGCCAGCAGCCAAGATAGCGGGAACACAGATACGCAGTATTTT.

V usage is TRBV24-1 and J usage is TRBJ2-7; D ambiguous. Germline CDR1 is KGHDR and CDR2 is SFDVKD. The germline V and J ends were trimmed by 2 bases and 4 bases, with 2 bases remaining between them. The CDR3 spans 11 residues. DNA for the CDR3: TGTGCCACCAGTGATTATTACGAGCAGTACTTC. Translating it yields CATSDYYEQYF.

This chain connects TRBV20-1 to TRBJ2-2; no clear D gene. CDR3 length equals 13 residues. Germline CDR1 reads DFQATT; CDR2 reads SNEGSKA (reference sequence). V was pared by 2 bases and J by 0 bases, with 4 bases between. CDR3 coding DNA: TGCAGTGCTAGATGGCCGAACACCGGGGAGCTGTTTTTT. Translation: CSARWPNTGELFF.

This sequence joins TRBV20-1 and TRBJ2-3, with D perhaps assigned TRBD1 or TRBD2 (5 bases each). From germline, CDR1 is DFQATT and CDR2 SNEGSKA (reference sequence). The CDR3 extends over 14 amino acids. Trimming removed 3 bases at V and 0 bases at J, with 10 bases between. This CDR3 reads CSARIGASTDTQYF. DNA of the CDR3: TGCAGTGCTAGGATCGGGGCAAGCACAGATACGCAGTATTTT.

This clonotype was recorded many times. The genes are TRBV9 and TRBJ2-1; 10 positions match TRBD2. The CDR3 length is 15 residues. Germline-derived CDR1 and CDR2 are SGDLS and YYNGEE. V gave up 0 bases and J gave up 6 bases; unmatched junction bases: 3. Written as DNA, the CDR3 is TGTGCCAGCAGCGTAGGGCTAGCGGGGGTCAATGAGCAGTTCTTC. Its translation: CASSVGLAGVNEQFF. The full variable domain, its missing parts supplied by reference TRBV9 and TRBJ2-1, is DSGVTQTPKHLITATGQRVTLRCSPRSGDLSVYWYQQSLDQGLQFLIQYYNGEERAKGNILERFSAQQFPDLHSELNLSSLELGDSALYFCASSVGLAGVNEQFFGPGTRLTVL.

Only a few counts were recorded for this clonotype. The chain joins TRBV3-1 to TRBJ2-3, with TRBD2 as a possible D gene (5 bases). The germline gives CDR1 LGHDT, CDR2 YNNKEL (reference sequence). Trimming removed 8 bases at V and 2 bases at J, with 14 bases between. The CDR3 is made up of 14 amino acids. The CDR3 is CASAAGSVTDTQYF. The DNA for the CDR3 is TGTGCCAGCGCGGCGGGTAGCGTCACAGATACGCAGTATTTT.

This clonotype was detected many times. The rearrangement uses TRBV10-3 and TRBJ2-5; TRBD1 agrees at 7 bases. The CDR3 runs 13 residues. J was trimmed by 4 bases and V by 3 bases; bases with no gene match: 2. Germline V gene data show CDR1 as ENHRY and CDR2 as SYGVKD. This CDR3 reads CAISDGDRETQYF. CDR3 nucleotides: TGTGCCATCAGTGACGGGGACAGAGAGACCCAGTACTTC.

With regard to this clonotype: A single base separates this from a much larger clone, so it may be a read error. This is likely a read error, given that the CDR3 carries no conserved phenylalanine or tryptophan at its end. This sequence joins TRBV12-3 or TRBV12-4 and TRBJ2-7; TRBD1 agrees at 11 bases. V lost 2 bases and J lost 7; bases outside the gene matches: 4. The CDR3 is made up of 14 amino acids. The CDR3 bases are TGTGCCAGCAGTTTACGGACAGGGGGCTGGGAGCAGTACTAC. It is translated as CASSLRTGGWEQYY.

There are a few counts of this clonotype. Here the CDR3 DNA reads TGTGCCAGCACAAGCGAAACCTACGAGCAGTACTTC. Protein product: CASTSETYEQYF. The chain couples TRBV6-5 to TRBJ2-7; D gene uncertain. The V end was cut by 7 bases, the J end by 2 bases, with 9 bases between. Germline CDR1 is MNHEY and CDR2 is SVGAGI. This CDR3 region has 12 residues.

This clonotype was detected a few times. The chain carries TRBV29-1 and TRBJ1-1, with D hard to call. The CDR3 spans 10 residues. Trimming took 3 bases from V and 6 from J, leaving 5 bases between them. The germline V gene encodes CDR1 SQVTM and CDR2 ANQGSEA. This CDR3 is CSVDGAEAFF. The CDR3 DNA reads as TGCAGCGTTGATGGAGCTGAAGCTTTCTTT.

A remark on this clonotype: The DNA is left out, because the CDR3 cannot be placed on it with certainty; the CDR3 is given as TCRdb lists it. The chain joins TRBV7-9 to TRBJ2-1; TRBD1, the table's D call, was not compared with the DNA. Germline V gene data show CDR1 as SEHNR and CDR2 as FQNEAQ (reference sequence). The CDR3 sequence runs 13 residues, both termini included. The chain's CDR3 is CASSWGRGNEQVF.

The gene calls are TRBV7-2 and TRBJ2-5; D gene uncertain. Trimming shortened V by 3 bases and J by 7 bases, and 9 bases separated the two germline ends. The CDR3 is 12 amino acids. CDR1 and CDR2 from the germline V gene are SGHTA and FQGNSA. CDR3 in DNA: TGTGCCAGCAGCTTCGCAATGGGGACCCAGTACTTC. Its protein is CASSFAMGTQYF. Variable domain in full (rest from reference TRBV7-2 and TRBJ2-5): GAGVSQSPSNKVTEKGKDVELRCDPISGHTALYWYRQSLGQGLEFLIYFQGNSAPDKSGLPSDRFSAERTGGSVSTLTIQRTQQEDSAVYLCASSFAMGTQYFGPGTRLLVL.

This clonotype appeared a few times. The CDR3 region has the DNA TGCAGTGCTAGAGAGGCCAATCAGCCCCAGCATTTT. Protein: CSAREANQPQHF. The chain has TRBV20-1 and TRBJ1-5; D uncertain. This CDR3 contains 12 residues. Germline V lookup: CDR1 DFQATT, CDR2 SNEGSKA (reference sequence). The ends were cut back, 0 bases at V and 3 bases at J, with 3 bases in the middle.

The CDR3 reads CASSLSPSGGAAGELFF. CDR3 sequence (DNA): TGTGCCAGCAGTTTATCTCCTAGCGGGGGGGCGGCCGGGGAGCTGTTTTTT. This rearrangement joins TRBV27 to TRBJ2-2; 12 bases line up with TRBD2. The germline V gene encodes CDR1 MNHEY and CDR2 SMNVEV (reference sequence). The CDR3 runs 17 residues. V shed 0 bases, J shed 6 bases, and the junction held 5 bases outside the gene matches.

The chain has TRBV6-2 or TRBV6-3 and TRBJ2-5, with unresolved D. CDR3 length: 15 residues. The V end lost 6 bases, the J end lost 1 base, and 15 bases lay between the germline ends. Germline V CDR1 and CDR2: MNHEY, SVGEGT. The CDR3 protein is CASSSPHRAQETQYF. Written as DNA, the CDR3 is TGTGCCAGCAGCAGCCCACATCGGGCCCAAGAGACCCAGTACTTC.

The sample holds a few counts of this clonotype. V usage is TRBV5-1 and J usage is TRBJ2-7, with D perhaps matching TRBD2 (5 bases). Trimming pared 7 bases from V and 1 base from J, leaving 12 bases between. The germline CDR1 and CDR2 sequences are SGHRS and YFSETQ. The CDR3 is 13 residues long. The CDR3 DNA reads TGCGCCAGCGGCGAGGGCCCTTCCTACGAGCAGTACTTC. Translating gives CASGEGPSYEQYF.

The chain recombines TRBV28 with TRBJ2-3, with 7 bases lining up with TRBD1. The V gene's germline CDR1 is MDHEN and CDR2 SYDVKM. With 8 bases clipped from V and 2 bases from J, the junction kept 4 bases outside the gene matches. The CDR3 extends over 13 amino acids. DNA of the CDR3: TGTGCCAGCGTACAGGGGAACACAGATACGCAGTATTTT. Amino acids: CASVQGNTDTQYF.

The chain combines TRBV12-3 or TRBV12-4 with TRBJ2-3; TRBD2 agrees at 11 bases. CDR3 length: 14 amino acids. V shed 5 bases, J shed 4 bases, and the junction held 2 bases outside the gene matches. Here the CDR3 DNA reads TGTGCCAGCAGTGTACTAGCGGGGGCAGATACGCAGTATTTT. Translation: CASSVLAGADTQYF.